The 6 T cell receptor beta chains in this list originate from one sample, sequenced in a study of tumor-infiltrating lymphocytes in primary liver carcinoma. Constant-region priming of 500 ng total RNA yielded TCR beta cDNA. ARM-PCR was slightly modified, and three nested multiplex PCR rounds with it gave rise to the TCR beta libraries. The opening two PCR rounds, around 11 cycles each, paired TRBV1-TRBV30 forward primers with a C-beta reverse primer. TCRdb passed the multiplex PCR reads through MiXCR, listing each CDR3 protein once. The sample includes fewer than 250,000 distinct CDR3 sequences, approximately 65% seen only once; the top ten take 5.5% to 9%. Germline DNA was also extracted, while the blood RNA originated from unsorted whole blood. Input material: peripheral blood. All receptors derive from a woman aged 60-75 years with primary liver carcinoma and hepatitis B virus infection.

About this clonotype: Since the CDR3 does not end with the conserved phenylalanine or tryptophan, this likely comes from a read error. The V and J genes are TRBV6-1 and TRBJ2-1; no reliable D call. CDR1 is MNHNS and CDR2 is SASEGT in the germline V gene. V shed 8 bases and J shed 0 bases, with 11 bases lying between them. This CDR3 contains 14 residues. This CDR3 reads CASCYLSSYNEQFL. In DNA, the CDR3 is TGTGCCAGCTGTTACCTTAGCTCCTACAATGAGCAGTTCCTC.

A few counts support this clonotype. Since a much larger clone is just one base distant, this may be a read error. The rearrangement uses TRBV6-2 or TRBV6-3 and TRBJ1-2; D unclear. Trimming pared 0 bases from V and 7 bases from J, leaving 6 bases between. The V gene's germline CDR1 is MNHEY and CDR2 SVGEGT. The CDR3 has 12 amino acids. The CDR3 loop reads CASSYSERGYTF. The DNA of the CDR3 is TGTGCCAGCAGTTACTCTGAACGTGGCTACACCTTC.

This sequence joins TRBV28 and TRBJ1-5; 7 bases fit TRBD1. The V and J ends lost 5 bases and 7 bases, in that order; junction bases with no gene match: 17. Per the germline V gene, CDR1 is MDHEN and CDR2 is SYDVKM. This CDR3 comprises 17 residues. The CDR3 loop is CASSPRVTGAGGQPQHF. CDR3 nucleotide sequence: TGTGCCAGCAGTCCTAGGGTCACAGGGGCCGGAGGACAGCCCCAGCATTTT.

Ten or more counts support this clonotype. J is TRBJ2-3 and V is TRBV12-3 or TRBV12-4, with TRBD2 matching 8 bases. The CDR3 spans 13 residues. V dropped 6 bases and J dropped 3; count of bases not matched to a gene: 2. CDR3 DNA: TGTGCCAGCAGGGGACTAGTGACAGATACGCAGTATTTT. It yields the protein CASRGLVTDTQYF.

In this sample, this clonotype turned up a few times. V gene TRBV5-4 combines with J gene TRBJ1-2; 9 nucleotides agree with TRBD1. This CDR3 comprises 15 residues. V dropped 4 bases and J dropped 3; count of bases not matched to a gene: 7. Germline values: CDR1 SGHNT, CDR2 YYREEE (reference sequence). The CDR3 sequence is CASSALTGGDYGYTF. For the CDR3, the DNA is TGTGCCAGCAGCGCCCTGACAGGGGGAGACTATGGCTACACCTTC.

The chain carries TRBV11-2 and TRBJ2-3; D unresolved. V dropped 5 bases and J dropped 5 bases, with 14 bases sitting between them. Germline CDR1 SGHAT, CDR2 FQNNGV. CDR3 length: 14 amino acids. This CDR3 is CASSHPGRIDTQYF. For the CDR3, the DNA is TGTGCCAGCAGCCACCCCGGACGGATAGATACGCAGTATTTT. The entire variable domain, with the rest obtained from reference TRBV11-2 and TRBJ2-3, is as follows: EAGVAQSPRYKIIEKRQSVAFWCNPISGHATLYWYQQILGQGPKLLIQFQNNGVVDDSQLPKDRFSAERLKGVDSTLKIQPAKLEDSAVYLCASSHPGRIDTQYFGPGTRLTVL.